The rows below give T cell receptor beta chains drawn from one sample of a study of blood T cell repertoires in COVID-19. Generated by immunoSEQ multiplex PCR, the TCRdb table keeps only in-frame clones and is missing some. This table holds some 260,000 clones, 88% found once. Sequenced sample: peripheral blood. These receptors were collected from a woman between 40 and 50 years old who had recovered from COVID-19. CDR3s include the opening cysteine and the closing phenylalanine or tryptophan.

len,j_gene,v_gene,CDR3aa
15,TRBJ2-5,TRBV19,CASSIGRGEVETQYF
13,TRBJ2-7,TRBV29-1,CSVAGAASYEQYF
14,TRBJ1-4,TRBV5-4,CASRDGTGGEKLFF
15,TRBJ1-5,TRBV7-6,CASSLGRGRNQPQHF
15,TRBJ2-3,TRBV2,CASSEGDRGGDTQYF
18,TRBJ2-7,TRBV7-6,CASSRVKGQGAWSYEQYF
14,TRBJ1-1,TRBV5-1,CASSLGGAGTEAFF
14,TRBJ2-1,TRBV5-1,CASSPPETYNEQFF
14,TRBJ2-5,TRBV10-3,CAISGSGAGETQYF
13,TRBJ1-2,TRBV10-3,CATKGAGNYGYTF
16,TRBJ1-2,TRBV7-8,CASRPGQVNSDYGYTF
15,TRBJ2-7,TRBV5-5,CASSLLASGSVGQYF
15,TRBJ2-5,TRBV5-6,CASSLGRGQGETQYF
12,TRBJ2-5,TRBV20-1,CSASLHQETQYF
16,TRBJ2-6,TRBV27,CASSGTGVAGANVLTF
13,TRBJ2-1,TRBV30,CAGLKRGYNEQFF
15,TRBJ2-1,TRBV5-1,CASSPRTGQQDEQFF
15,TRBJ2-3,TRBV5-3,CARSLGGRGTDTQYF
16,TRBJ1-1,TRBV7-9,CASSLAATGRSTEAFF
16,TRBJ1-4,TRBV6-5,CASSYSGTEVLGKLFF
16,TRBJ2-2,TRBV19,CASSPQAGGNTGELFF
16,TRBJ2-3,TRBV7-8,CASRPPWREGGDTQYF
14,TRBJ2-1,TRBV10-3,CAISGGSSYNEQFF
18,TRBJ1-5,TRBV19,CASSPRDRGWMGNQPQHF
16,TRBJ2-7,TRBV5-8,CASSLAGTSGYYEQYF
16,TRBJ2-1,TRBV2,CASRDLALSSYNEQFF
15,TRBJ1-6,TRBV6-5,CASTLLGSYYSPLHF
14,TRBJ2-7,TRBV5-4,CASSEKGPSGEQYF
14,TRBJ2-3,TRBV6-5,CASSYRASTDTQYF
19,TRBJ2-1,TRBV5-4,CASSRGGLAGVGSYNEQFF